The sequence of this TCR beta chain was determined in a study of control samples from healthy donors and cancer patients. Produced via immunoSEQ multiplex PCR; TCRdb's table is partial and in-frame only. Counted here are 98,000 or so clones, over 60% occurring once; the ten biggest clones make up roughly a tenth. This clone was seen just once. CDR3 length: 15 amino acids. Trimming removed 4 bases from V and 2 bases from J, with 12 bases in between. From germline, CDR1 is LGHDT and CDR2 YNNKEL (reference sequence). The receptor was isolated from a woman aged 30 to 39 in good health. The rearrangement uses TRBV3-1 (or the pseudogene TRBV3-2) and TRBJ1-3; TRBD1 might be the D (6 bases). The sequencing sample was made of blood. The CDR3 reads CASSPRDKTGNTIYF. The CDR3 DNA reads as TGTGCCAGCAGCCCTCGGGACAAGACTGGAAACACCATATATTTT.